This T cell receptor beta chain was recovered during a study of OX40 agonist ivuxolimab in advanced cancers. The assay was immunoSEQ multiplex PCR, and TCRdb's table has in-frame clones only and misses some. The table has 37,000 or so clones, over 75% seen once. The CDR3 is 15 residues long. Looked up from germline, CDR1 is MNHEY and CDR2 is SVGAGI. After removal of 7 bases from V and 4 bases from J, the junction contained 10 bases not matched to a gene. Sequencing was performed on CD4+ or CD8+ T cells sorted from blood, taken in a trial of the OX40 agonist ivuxolimab. This sequence originates from an adult with an advanced solid tumor such as melanoma, head and neck, liver or kidney cancer. The genes are TRBV6-5 and TRBJ2-7, with 10 bases identical to TRBD2. The CDR3 sequence is CASKDLAGGIYEQYF. The CDR3 DNA follows: TGTGCCAGCAAAGATTTAGCGGGGGGAATTTACGAGCAGTACTTC.